Reported below is one T cell receptor (beta chain). Its recognized antigen is unknown. No base-level quality is on record; no much larger clone is a single base apart. V is pared back by 1 base and J by 3 bases, with 6 bases lying between the germline termini. Including cysteine and phenylalanine, the CDR3 has 12 amino acids. The only DNA kept is the CDR3, 36 bases in frame from the first base. Based on the germline V gene (reference sequence), the CDR1 and CDR2 sequences are GTSNPN and SVGIG. The data derive from a study of beta chain features in type 1 diabetes (dated by TCRdb to the late 2010s). Study-wide context: No differences in mean age, gender distribution, total cell number or subset yield were found between patients and healthy donors. Across all samples, 107,917,701 sorted cells were examined, and cell number per subset correlated strongly with RNA yield. In the study, recently diagnosed type 1 diabetes patients and matched healthy donors were compared on the TCRB repertoires of their sorted circulating CD4+ T cell subsets. Whereas all 30 or so donors provided naive and central memory subsets, regulatory and stem cell-like memory subsets were isolated from just 8 patients and roughly eight healthy donors.

General conclusions and limits of the study: A moderate but significant shortening of TCRB CDR3 length was observed in type 1 diabetes patients in all four CD4+ subsets. Naive, central memory and regulatory TCRB repertoires appeared more similar among patients than among healthy donors. Because cDNA rather than genomic DNA was sequenced, highly expressing activated cells could have been over-represented, although no difference in activation and CD3 levels was found between groups. PCR may preferentially amplify shorter templates, but because patient and control samples were amplified and corrected together, any resulting skew would affect both groups equally. At VDJ recombination sites, type 1 diabetes patients had fewer insertions and more deleted nucleotides, which implies abnormalities in thymic rearrangement. Because small numbers of individuals were included in the HLA sub-analyses, any influence of HLA type on TCRB rearrangement was left unresolved.

A single peripheral blood draw of approximately 110 mL on average was collected from each donor into heparinised tubes. Using a panel that included CD45RO, CCR7, CD25, CD127, CD95 and CD27, naive, central memory, regulatory and stem cell-like memory CD4+ T cells were sorted on a BD FACSAria II. Purity was above 95% for every sorted population. PBMCs were isolated right away by Lymphoprep density gradient centrifugation and were stained directly, without culture. Samples were stained and sorted in pairs, with one healthy donor and one patient per experiment, so that batch effects were minimized. The entire isolated RNA was reverse transcribed using the High Capacity cDNA Reverse Transcription Kit, and thus expressed TCRB transcripts were sequenced. Deep immunoSEQ sequencing was applied to naive, central memory and regulatory T cell samples, giving an average of approximately 4 million total reads per sample. After sorted cells were lysed in RLT buffer, RNA was extracted with DNase-treated RNeasy Micro or Mini kits, with the choice depending on cell number. Each cell subset was processed separately to prevent cross-contamination, with patient and healthy donor samples processed together. The immunoSEQ multiplex PCR was used to amplify TCRB sequences from cDNA, generating 87-bp fragments that spanned the CDR3 region. Sequencing of the amplicons was performed on the Illumina HiSeq platform. In the authors' own workflow: PCR bias was computationally corrected using synthetic template baselines, reads within Hamming distance 2 were collapsed, and singletons that could not be merged were discarded. Reads were aligned to IMGT to assign V, D and J genes, CDR3 length, and insertions or deletions at six rearrangement sites. Within each subset, clonotype counts were normalized to the number of sorted cells before true diversity and Gini coefficients were calculated with the tcR R package. The overlap coefficient, calculated on TCRB nucleotide sequences, was used to quantify repertoire sharing. Out-of-frame TCRB sequences from naive cells were analyzed as a proxy for the pre-selection repertoire. TCRdb's version of the immuneACCESS table is confined to in-frame rearrangements and falls short of the full clone set. An unresolved V gene accounts for under half of the shortfall where checked; the remainder is of unknown origin. The V and J calls and clone size were taken over from that table, and D and trimming were inferred from the DNA. The sample contains around 240,000 clones, about 70% of them found a single time. The ten largest clones take up about 0.05% of the sample.

Sample: naive CD4+ T cells from blood. Per the publication, the cell subset or site label means: true naive CD4+ T cells. Rearrangement joined TRBV30 to TRBJ1-2, with an unclear D gene assignment. The TCR comes from a man in his thirties or forties in good health. Read as DNA, the sequence is TGTGCCTGGAGTGAGGGAGACTATGGCTACACCTTC. The encoded protein is CAWSEGDYGYTF.